This TCR beta chain was profiled in a study of blood T cell repertoires in COVID-19. The ends lost 2 bases at V and 9 bases at J; junction bases unmatched: 10. The CDR3 is made up of 17 amino acids. CDR1 is SGHDT, CDR2 YYEEEE, per germline. The assay was immunoSEQ multiplex PCR, and TCRdb's table has in-frame clones only and misses some. The sample holds 130,000 to 150,000 clones, 85% to 90% seen once. This clonotype was sampled from a woman aged 40 to 50 with acute or convalescent COVID-19. Sequences were obtained from peripheral blood. The chain links TRBV5-6 to TRBJ1-6, with 11 bases matching TRBD1. As DNA, the CDR3 is TGTGCCAGCAGCTTAATGGGACAGGGGGACTTCGGTTCACCCCTCCACTTT. As protein: CASSLMGQGDFGSPLHF.